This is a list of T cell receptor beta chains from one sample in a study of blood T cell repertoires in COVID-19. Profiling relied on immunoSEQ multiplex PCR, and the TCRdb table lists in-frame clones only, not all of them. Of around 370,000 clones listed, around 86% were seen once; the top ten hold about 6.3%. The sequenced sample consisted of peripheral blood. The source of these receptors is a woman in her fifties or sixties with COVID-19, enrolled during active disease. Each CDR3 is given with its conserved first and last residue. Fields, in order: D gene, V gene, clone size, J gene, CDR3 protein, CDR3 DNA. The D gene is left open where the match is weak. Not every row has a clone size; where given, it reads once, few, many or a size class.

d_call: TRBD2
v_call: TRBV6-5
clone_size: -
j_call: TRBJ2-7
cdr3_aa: CASSYEGGLEPYEQYF
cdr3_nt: TGTGCCAGCAGTTACGAGGGGGGACTAGAGCCCTACGAGCAGTACTTC

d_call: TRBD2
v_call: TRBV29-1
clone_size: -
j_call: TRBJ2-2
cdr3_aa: CSGTSGSVTGELFF
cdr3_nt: TGCAGCGGGACTAGCGGGAGTGTCACCGGGGAGCTGTTTTTT

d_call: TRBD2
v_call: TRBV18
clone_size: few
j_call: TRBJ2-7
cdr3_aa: CASSLAGDYEQYF
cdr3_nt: TGTGCCAGCTCACTAGCGGGGGACTACGAGCAGTACTTC

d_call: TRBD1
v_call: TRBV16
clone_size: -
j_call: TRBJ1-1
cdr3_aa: CASSQFMKPGGEAFF
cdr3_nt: TGTGCCAGCAGCCAATTCATGAAGCCAGGGGGTGAAGCTTTCTTT

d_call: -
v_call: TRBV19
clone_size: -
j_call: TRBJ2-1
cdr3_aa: CASSGSGKRSYNEQFF
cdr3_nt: TGTGCCAGTAGTGGATCAGGGAAGAGGTCCTACAATGAGCAGTTCTTC

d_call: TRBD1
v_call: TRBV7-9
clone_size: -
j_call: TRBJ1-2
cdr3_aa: CASSLAEQGARGYTF
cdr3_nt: TGTGCCAGCAGCTTAGCCGAACAGGGGGCGCGGGGCTACACCTTC

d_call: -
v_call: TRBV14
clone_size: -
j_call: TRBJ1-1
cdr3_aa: CASSRQGQRNTEAFF
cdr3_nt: TGTGCCAGCAGCCGACAAGGACAGAGGAACACTGAAGCTTTCTTT

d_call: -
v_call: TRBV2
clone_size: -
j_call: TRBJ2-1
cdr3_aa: CASSRESSYNEQFF
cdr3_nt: TGTGCCAGCAGTAGGGAGAGCTCCTACAATGAGCAGTTCTTC

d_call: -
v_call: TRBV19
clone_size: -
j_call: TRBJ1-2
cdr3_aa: CATESSGQQSYGYTF
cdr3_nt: TGTGCCACCGAATCGTCAGGGCAACAATCCTATGGCTACACCTTC

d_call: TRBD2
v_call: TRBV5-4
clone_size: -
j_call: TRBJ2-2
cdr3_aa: CASSFPRGGNTGELFF
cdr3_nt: TGTGCCAGCAGCTTTCCCCGGGGGGGGAACACCGGGGAGCTGTTTTTT

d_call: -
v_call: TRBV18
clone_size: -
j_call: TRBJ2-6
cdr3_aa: CASSSLPGSSGANVLTF
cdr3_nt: TGTGCCAGCTCATCCCTTCCGGGTTCCTCTGGGGCCAACGTCCTGACTTTC

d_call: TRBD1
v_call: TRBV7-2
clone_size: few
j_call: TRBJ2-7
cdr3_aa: CASSWDRDYEQYF
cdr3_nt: TGTGCCAGCAGCTGGGACAGGGATTACGAGCAGTACTTC

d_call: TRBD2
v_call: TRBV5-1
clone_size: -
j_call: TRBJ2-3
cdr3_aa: CASSSRLAGETDTQYF
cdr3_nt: TGCGCCAGCAGCTCTCGACTAGCGGGAGAGACAGATACGCAGTATTTT

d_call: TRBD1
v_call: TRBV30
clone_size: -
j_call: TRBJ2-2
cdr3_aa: CAWGTGDTGELFF
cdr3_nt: TGTGCCTGGGGGACAGGGGACACCGGGGAGCTGTTTTTT

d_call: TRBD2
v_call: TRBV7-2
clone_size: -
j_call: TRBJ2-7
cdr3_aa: CASSFRSLVASGRAYEQYF
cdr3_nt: TGTGCCAGCAGCTTTCGCTCTTTGGTAGCTAGCGGGAGGGCCTACGAGCAGTACTTC

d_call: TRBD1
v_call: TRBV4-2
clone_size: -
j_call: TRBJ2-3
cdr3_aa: CASSQVTGQRVDTQYF
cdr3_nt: TGTGCCAGCAGCCAAGTTACGGGACAGAGGGTAGATACGCAGTATTTT

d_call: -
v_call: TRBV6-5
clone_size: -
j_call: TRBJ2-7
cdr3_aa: CASSSGGAQPYEQYF
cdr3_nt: TGTGCCAGCAGCAGCGGCGGAGCTCAACCCTACGAGCAGTACTTC

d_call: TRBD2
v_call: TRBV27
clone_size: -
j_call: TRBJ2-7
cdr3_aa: CASSLVGTSGRASEQYF
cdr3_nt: TGTGCCAGCAGTTTAGTCGGGACTAGCGGGAGGGCCTCCGAGCAGTACTTC

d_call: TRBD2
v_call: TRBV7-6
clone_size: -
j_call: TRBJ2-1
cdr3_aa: CASSLATSGTAQAQFF
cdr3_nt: TGTGCCAGCAGCTTAGCGACTAGCGGGACTGCTCAGGCGCAGTTCTTC

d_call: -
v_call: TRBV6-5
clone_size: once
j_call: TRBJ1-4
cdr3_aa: CAGGGRANEKLFF
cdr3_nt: TGTGCCGGGGGTGGGAGGGCTAATGAAAAACTGTTTTTT

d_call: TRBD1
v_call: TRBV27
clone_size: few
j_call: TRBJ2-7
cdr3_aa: CASSPGTGGPQYF
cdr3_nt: TGTGCCAGCAGTCCCGGGACAGGGGGCCCGCAGTACTTC